This T cell receptor beta chain was obtained from a study of T cell repertoires in cytomegalovirus infection. Whole-study context: A matching HLA type, together with CMV infection, was signaled by public TCR beta signatures.

Trimming removed 0 bases at V and 4 bases at J, with 14 bases between. Germline V gives CDR1 SGHRS, CDR2 YFSETQ. The CDR3 is 16 residues long. TCRdb used MiXCR to reprocess the reads, holding one entry per CDR3 protein. The table records roughly 340,000 distinct CDR3 sequences, 25% to 30% of them present only once. About this clonotype: The antigen is not known.

The source was cultured PBMCs, collected from culture after CMV antigen stimulation. The chain combines TRBV5-1 with TRBJ2-1; either TRBD1 or TRBD2 may fit D (5 bases each). The TCR comes from a human donor in good health (CMV status not recorded). Some clones in this sample may be carry-over from other donors' samples. CDR3 DNA: TGCGCCAGCAGCTTGGCCGCGACGGGACGGTACAATGAGCAGTTCTTC. This encodes CASSLAATGRYNEQFF.